The present TCR beta chain was sequenced within a study of cytomegalovirus exposure and HLA in healthy donors. Overall study results and limits: Analysis was performed later, and it showed HLA-associated TCR beta chains to be more clonally expanded than equally common others.

Losses at the gene ends were 3 bases for V and 0 bases for J; bases not matched to a gene: 10. In germline, CDR1 is SGDLS, CDR2 YYNGEE. The CDR3 has 17 residues. A single count supports this clone. Its antigen remains unknown. The PCR made use of 60 Vbeta and 13 Jbeta primers. Original data processing: It was a later analysis that counted tens of millions of unique TCR beta chains, of which 9 million to 13 million were shared. Method: immunoSEQ multiplex PCR; TCRdb's copy keeps in-frame clones and lacks some. V and J calls and clone size come straight from that table; D and trimming were deduced from the DNA. The sample includes 150,000 to 200,000 clones, over 60% of them seen just once.

This receptor was taken from a man aged 40-49 years in good health and CMV-seropositive. V gene TRBV9 combines with J gene TRBJ2-7; TRBD1 agrees at 9 bases. The source material was PBMCs. CDR3 sequence (DNA): TGTGCCAGCAGCGAAACCCAGGGACAGGGATACTCCTACGAGCAGTACTTC. Translation: CASSETQGQGYSYEQYF.